Only a few counts were recorded for the clone carrying this T cell receptor (beta chain). What it binds is unknown. Trimming stripped 5 bases from V and 0 bases from J, with 11 bases between. Germline CDR1 is LNHDA and CDR2 is SQIVND (reference sequence). The CDR3 length is 14 residues. cDNA serving as the sequencing template came from extracted, reverse transcribed RNA. The data were produced by immunoSEQ multiplex PCR, yet TCRdb's version contains in-frame clones alone and is incomplete. The top ten clones hold around 34% of a sample with 140,000 to 150,000 clones, about three fifths of them seen once. From PBMCs, CD4+ and CD8+ T cells were sorted. This sample was included in a study of CD8+ T cells in alopecia areata. Study-level points and caveats: Mice showed clearer TCR sharing than patients did, a gap that was possibly HLA-related. Lesional scalp exceeded normal scalp in clonality, especially in alopecia totalis/universalis.

The sequencing input was CD8+ T cells sorted from blood. The V gene is TRBV19, the J gene TRBJ2-7; D not certain. The receptor comes from a human donor in good health. The CDR3 nucleotides are TGTGCCAGTAGTCCTTATGCAAGCTCCTACGAGCAGTACTTC. Residues: CASSPYASSYEQYF.